These T cell receptor beta chains were read from a single sample in a study of T-cell reconstitution after alpha-beta-depleted transplantation in children. Via MiXCR, TCRdb re-called the PCR reads, giving one row per CDR3 protein. This repertoire shows 450,000 to 600,000 distinct CDR3 sequences, approximately 32% found once; its top ten account for 2% to 3%. The starting material was PBMCs from the stem cell graft donor, obtained from the stem cell graft. These receptors came from a human donor who donated a stem cell graft to a child with aplastic anemia. The CDR3 runs from the conserved cysteine through the conserved F or W. The D gene is left open where the match is weak. Clone size, where shown, is once, few, many, or a class for clones that have expanded.

clone_size	d_call	v_call	j_call	cdr3_aa	cdr3_nt
few	-	TRBV20-1	TRBJ1-2	CSARDLNGVGGYTF	TGCAGTGCTAGAGATCTCAATGGGGTGGGTGGCTACACCTTC
few	-	TRBV24-1	TRBJ1-5	CATSHRGVNQPQHF	TGTGCCACCAGTCATAGGGGAGTCAATCAGCCCCAGCATTTT
few	-	TRBV2	TRBJ2-1	CASILSSYNEQFF	TGTGCCAGCATACTTAGCTCCTACAATGAGCAGTTCTTC
-	TRBD1	TRBV18	TRBJ2-1	CASSPRTGIYNEQFF	TGTGCCAGCTCACCCCGGACAGGGATCTACAATGAGCAGTTCTTC
-	-	TRBV5-4	TRBJ2-3	CASSTSSFGTDTQYF	TGTGCCAGCAGCACATCTAGCTTTGGCACAGATACGCAGTATTTT
few	TRBD1	TRBV29-1	TRBJ1-2	CSVVDRGYTF	TGCAGCGTAGTGGACAGGGGCTACACCTTC
-	-	TRBV30	TRBJ1-6	CATKGTEGSPLHF	TGTGCCACCAAAGGCACAGAAGGGTCACCCCTCCACTTT
few	TRBD2	TRBV4-3	TRBJ2-1	CASSQGGREGLNEQFF	TGCGCCAGCAGCCAAGGAGGGCGGGAGGGCCTCAATGAGCAGTTCTTC
-	-	TRBV2	TRBJ2-3	CASTQGKRNTQYF	TGTGCCAGCACTCAGGGCAAGAGGAATACGCAGTATTTT
-	-	TRBV29-1	TRBJ1-1	CSVDRLGAFF	TGCAGCGTCGACCGTCTTGGAGCTTTCTTT
-	-	TRBV6-2/TRBV6-3	TRBJ1-5	CASSYLVHRQPQHF	TGTGCCAGCAGTTACTTGGTCCACCGGCAGCCCCAGCATTTT
-	-	TRBV6-2/TRBV6-3	TRBJ2-4	CASRPDLGAKNIQYF	TGTGCCAGCAGACCCGATCTCGGGGCCAAAAACATTCAGTACTTC
few	-	TRBV15	TRBJ2-1	CATSRDSSRGYNEQFF	TGTGCCACCAGCAGAGATTCCAGCCGGGGTTACAATGAGCAGTTCTTC
-	-	TRBV6-2/TRBV6-3	TRBJ2-1	CASSGVVTYNEQFF	TGTGCCAGCAGTGGGGTAGTCACCTACAATGAGCAGTTCTTC
few	TRBD2	TRBV13	TRBJ2-7	CASSASGSGLGEQYF	TGTGCCAGCAGCGCTAGCGGGAGCGGGTTGGGGGAGCAGTACTTC
few	-	TRBV27	TRBJ2-1	CASSPNLVGLSYNEQFF	TGTGCCAGCAGTCCAAATCTGGTGGGTCTCTCCTACAATGAGCAGTTCTTC
few	TRBD1	TRBV6-5	TRBJ1-1	CASTRWDREAFF	TGTGCCAGCACCCGGTGGGACAGGGAAGCTTTCTTT
-	TRBD1	TRBV9	TRBJ1-3	CASSDTVKITGGSSGNTIYF	TGTGCCAGCAGCGACACCGTAAAGATTACAGGGGGAAGCTCTGGAAACACCATATATTTT
-	TRBD2	TRBV5-1	TRBJ2-4	CASSSTGAGGVQYF	TGCGCCAGCAGCTCCACTGGAGCGGGAGGGGTCCAGTACTTC
-	-	TRBV20-1	TRBJ1-1	CSARDPGHSNTEAFF	TGCAGTGCTAGAGATCCGGGACACTCGAACACTGAAGCTTTCTTT
few	TRBD2	TRBV20-1	TRBJ2-1	CSAEGLAGNEQFF	TGCAGTGCTGAAGGACTAGCGGGGAATGAGCAGTTCTTC
-	-	TRBV7-8	TRBJ2-2	CASSLGYVGGELFF	TGTGCCAGCAGCCTTGGATACGTAGGCGGGGAGCTGTTTTTT
-	-	TRBV28	TRBJ2-3	CASSVPGVGTDTQYF	TGTGCCAGCAGTGTTCCGGGGGTTGGCACAGATACGCAGTATTTT
-	-	TRBV24-1	TRBJ2-5	CATSDGGAETQYF	TGTGCCACCAGTGATGGGGGCGCGGAGACCCAGTACTTC
few	TRBD2	TRBV12-3/TRBV12-4	TRBJ2-1	CASRSPSGRATNEQFF	TGTGCCAGCAGATCCCCTAGCGGGAGGGCCACAAATGAGCAGTTCTTC
few	-	TRBV12-3/TRBV12-4	TRBJ1-5	CASSPLVGGGNQPQHF	TGTGCCAGCAGCCCGTTGGTAGGGGGAGGCAATCAGCCCCAGCATTTT
few	TRBD1	TRBV12-3/TRBV12-4	TRBJ2-4	CASSGQGAGGIQYF	TGTGCCAGCAGTGGACAGGGGGCCGGGGGCATTCAGTACTTC
-	TRBD2	TRBV7-9	TRBJ2-3	CASSPPSGRTDTQYF	TGTGCCAGCAGCCCACCTAGCGGGAGGACAGATACGCAGTATTTT
many	-	TRBV25-1	TRBJ2-2	CASSAWSVSTGELFF	TGTGCCAGCAGTGCGTGGAGCGTGAGCACCGGGGAGCTGTTTTTT
-	-	TRBV27	TRBJ1-1	CASSLSPYGPTEAFF	TGTGCCAGCAGTTTATCGCCTTACGGACCCACTGAAGCTTTCTTT
few	-	TRBV5-4	TRBJ2-5	CASSYGTGQETQYF	TGTGCCAGCAGCTATGGGACGGGACAAGAGACCCAGTACTTC
few	TRBD2	TRBV18	TRBJ2-7	CASRAGGPYEQYF	TGTGCCAGCCGAGCGGGAGGGCCCTACGAGCAGTACTTC
many	TRBD2	TRBV6-1	TRBJ2-1	CASSDSGSSYNEQFF	TGTGCCAGCAGTGATAGCGGGAGCTCCTACAATGAGCAGTTCTTC
once	TRBD1	TRBV12-3/TRBV12-4	TRBJ2-2	CASSSPDQNRGGELFF	TGTGCCAGCAGTTCACCCGACCAAAACAGGGGCGGGGAGCTGTTTTTT
many	-	TRBV7-2	TRBJ2-1	CASSSGLYNEQFF	TGTGCCAGCAGCTCAGGACTCTACAATGAGCAGTTCTTC
few	TRBD1	TRBV7-2	TRBJ1-5	CASSPEDRGSNQPQHF	TGTGCCAGCAGCCCCGAGGACAGGGGAAGCAATCAGCCCCAGCATTTT
few	-	TRBV5-4	TRBJ2-5	CAGSRDGRRMSEYF	TGTGCCGGCAGCCGGGACGGAAGAAGGATGTCTGAGTACTTC
few	TRBD2	TRBV19	TRBJ2-7	CASSISLAGVIGEQYF	TGTGCCAGTAGTATTTCTCTAGCGGGAGTAATAGGTGAGCAGTACTTC
-	-	TRBV4-3	TRBJ1-1	CASSQDGGSFMNTEAFF	TGCGCCAGCAGCCAAGATGGGGGGTCCTTCATGAACACTGAAGCTTTCTTT
-	-	TRBV18	TRBJ2-2	CASSPAAGHQTGELFF	TGTGCCAGCTCACCGGCGGCGGGACATCAGACCGGGGAGCTGTTTTTT
many	-	TRBV11-2	TRBJ1-1	CASSITLGNTEAFF	TGTGCCAGCAGCATTACTTTGGGGAACACTGAAGCTTTCTTT
-	TRBD1	TRBV11-2	TRBJ2-5	CASSFMWAGGFESETQYF	TGTGCCAGCAGCTTCATGTGGGCAGGGGGATTCGAGTCAGAGACCCAGTACTTC